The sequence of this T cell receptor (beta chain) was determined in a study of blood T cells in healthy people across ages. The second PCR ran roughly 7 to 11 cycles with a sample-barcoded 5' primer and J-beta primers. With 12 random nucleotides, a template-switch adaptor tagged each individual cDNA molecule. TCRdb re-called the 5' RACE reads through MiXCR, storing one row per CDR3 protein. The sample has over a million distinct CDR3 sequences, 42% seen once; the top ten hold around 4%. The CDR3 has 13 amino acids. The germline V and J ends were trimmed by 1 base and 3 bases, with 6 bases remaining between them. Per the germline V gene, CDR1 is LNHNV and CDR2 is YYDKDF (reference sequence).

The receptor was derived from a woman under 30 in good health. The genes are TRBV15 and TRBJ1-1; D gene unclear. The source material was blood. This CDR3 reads CATSRGTYTEAFF. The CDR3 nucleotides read TGTGCCACCAGCAGAGGCACCTACACTGAAGCTTTCTTT.